The 20 T cell receptor beta chains presented below share a single source sample, sequenced in a study of T cell responses to AZD1222 COVID-19 vaccine. Assay used: immunoSEQ multiplex PCR; TCRdb lists only in-frame clones, some missing. The sample lists approximately 190,000 clones; approximately 92% were seen once. The input for sequencing was peripheral blood, taken on day 0 of AZD1222 vaccination. The origin of the receptors is an adult in good health.

J is TRBJ2-7 and V is TRBV10-3; no reliable D call. This CDR3 spans 12 amino acids. V shed 0 bases and J shed 11 bases, with 11 bases lying between them. CDR1 and CDR2 from the germline V gene are ENHRY and SYGVKD. The CDR3, as DNA: TGTGCCATCAGTGAGTCGGTTCAGTCGAAGTACTTC. Residues: CAISESVQSKYF.

The chain uses TRBV11-2 and TRBJ2-1; no clear D. V lost 0 bases, J lost 0 bases, and 6 bases lay in between. This CDR3 region has 15 residues. The germline V gene encodes CDR1 SGHAT and CDR2 FQNNGV. The CDR3: CASSLEAYSYNEQFF. The CDR3 DNA reads TGTGCCAGCAGCTTAGAAGCTTACTCCTACAATGAGCAGTTCTTC.

The chain uses TRBV19 and TRBJ1-1; 9 positions agree with TRBD1. Germline CDR1 and CDR2: LNHDA and SQIVND (reference sequence). The CDR3 is 14 amino acids. V was clipped by 5 bases and J by 5 bases; unmatched bases: 6. CDR3: CASSAQGAGTEAFF. As DNA, the CDR3 is TGTGCCAGTAGTGCACAGGGGGCGGGAACTGAAGCTTTCTTT. Using reference TRBV19 and TRBJ1-1 for the parts outside the CDR3, the full variable domain is DGGITQSPKYLFRKEGQNVTLSCEQNLNHDAMYWYRQDPGQGLRLIYYSQIVNDFQKGDIAEGYSVSREKKESFPLTVTSAQKNPTAFYLCASSAQGAGTEAFFGQGTRLTVV.

The V call is TRBV27, the J call TRBJ1-4; D perhaps matches TRBD1 (6 bases). Germline loops: CDR1 MNHEY, CDR2 SMNVEV (reference sequence). Trimming left V 6 bases short and J 8 bases short, with 13 bases between. The CDR3 extends over 13 amino acids. This CDR3 is CASRVGAREKLFF. The CDR3, as DNA: TGTGCCAGCAGGGTGGGGGCCAGGGAAAAACTGTTTTTT.

The rearrangement links TRBV27 to TRBJ1-1; D is ambiguous. The germline CDR1 and CDR2 sequences are MNHEY and SMNVEV (reference sequence). Trimming stripped 1 base from V and 4 bases from J, with 7 bases between. CDR3 size: 13 residues. This CDR3 is CASSLWWGTEAFF. The CDR3 nucleotides read TGTGCCAGCAGTTTATGGTGGGGCACTGAAGCTTTCTTT.

The chain combines TRBV3-1 (or the pseudogene TRBV3-2) with TRBJ2-3; 8 nucleotides agree with TRBD2. Germline CDR1 and CDR2: LGHDT and YNNKEL (reference sequence). The CDR3 runs to 17 residues. V shed 0 bases and J 3 bases; nucleotides not matched to a gene: 8. The chain's CDR3 is CASSQDRSGGGTDTQYF. The CDR3 coding sequence is TGTGCCAGCAGCCAAGATAGGAGCGGGGGTGGAACAGATACGCAGTATTTT.

The rearrangement links TRBV5-1 to TRBJ2-5, with 8 nucleotides matching TRBD2. The CDR3 length is 16 residues. The V segment lost 1 base and the J segment 5 bases; nucleotides outside the gene matches: 10. CDR1 is SGHRS, CDR2 YFSETQ, per germline. The CDR3 DNA is TGCGCCAGCAGCTTGTTCAAGACGGGGGGGCATGAGACCCAGTACTTC. This gives the protein CASSLFKTGGHETQYF.

The J gene is TRBJ1-1, the V gene TRBV12-3 or TRBV12-4; D gene ambiguous. V shed 7 bases and J shed 3 bases, with 12 bases lying between them. CDR3 length: 13 residues. CDR3 sequence (DNA): TGTGCCAGCACCCCGTCGGGCCACACTGAAGCTTTCTTT. It specifies CASTPSGHTEAFF.

The J gene is TRBJ2-2, the V gene TRBV10-3, with D perhaps TRBD1 (6 bases). Germline V gives CDR1 ENHRY, CDR2 SYGVKD. The CDR3 contains 15 residues. V was pared by 6 bases and J by 1 base, with 12 bases between. The DNA for the CDR3 is TGTGCCATCAGCACCGGGACATTGAACACCGGGGAGCTGTTTTTT. Translation: CAISTGTLNTGELFF.

The chain joins TRBV20-1 to TRBJ2-1; D is undetermined. Germline values: CDR1 DFQATT, CDR2 SNEGSKA (reference sequence). CDR3 size: 11 residues. Trimming left V 2 bases short and J 6 bases short, with 5 bases between. The CDR3 region is CSARFVNEQFF. DNA of the CDR3: TGCAGTGCTAGATTCGTCAATGAGCAGTTCTTC.

The chain combines TRBV28 with TRBJ1-6, with 7 bases matching TRBD1. With V trimmed by 8 bases and J by 7 bases, 5 bases remained unmatched. The germline gives CDR1 MDHEN, CDR2 SYDVKM. The CDR3 totals 13 residues. CDR3 nucleotide sequence: TGTGCCAGCGGAGACAGGGCGAATTCACCCCTCCACTTT. Translation gives CASGDRANSPLHF.

V gene TRBV4-2 combines with J gene TRBJ1-1; no reliable D call. Per germline, CDR1 LGHNA and CDR2 YNFKEQ. V shed 1 base and J shed 7 bases, with 13 bases lying between them. The CDR3 runs to 14 residues. Here the CDR3 reads CASSQAEGGVEAFF. Written as DNA, the CDR3 is TGTGCCAGCAGCCAAGCCGAAGGAGGAGTTGAAGCTTTCTTT.

V is TRBV29-1 and J is TRBJ1-4; 7 bases are a match to TRBD1. The CDR3 loop spans 13 amino acids. After removal of 7 bases from V and 6 bases from J, the junction contained 8 bases not matched to a gene. Germline V gene lookup returns CDR1 SQVTM and CDR2 ANQGSEA. The DNA for the CDR3 is TGCAGCGCCACCGGGACAGCGGATGAAAAACTGTTTTTT. Translated: CSATGTADEKLFF.

The rearrangement links TRBV18 to TRBJ2-7; D is unclear. Germline loops: CDR1 KGHSH, CDR2 LQKENI. V was pared by 3 bases and J by 2 bases, with 8 bases between. The CDR3 covers 13 residues. CDR3 sequence reads: CASSPRSPYEQYF. DNA of the CDR3: TGTGCCAGCTCACCCAGGAGCCCCTACGAGCAGTACTTC.

This chain links TRBV6-2 or TRBV6-3 with TRBJ1-2; weak D call: TRBD1 (5 bases). The germline V gene encodes CDR1 MNHEY and CDR2 SVGEGT. Trimming took off 2 bases at V and 0 bases at J, with 10 bases between the two ends. The CDR3 totals 15 residues. The CDR3 here is CASSYTGATNYGYTF. The CDR3 coding sequence is TGTGCCAGCAGTTACACAGGAGCCACTAACTATGGCTACACCTTC.

The chain uses TRBV11-1 and TRBJ2-5; TRBD1 matches at 7 bases. Germline lookup yields CDR1 SGHAT and CDR2 FQDESV (reference sequence). V lost 2 bases, J lost 2 bases, and 5 bases stayed unmatched. This CDR3 is built from 15 residues. The CDR3 bases are TGTGCCAGCAGCTTACGGGCAGGGGGACAAGAGACCCAGTACTTC. Translating it yields CASSLRAGGQETQYF.

The rearrangement joins TRBV19 to TRBJ1-5; D possibly corresponds to TRBD1 (6 bases). Germline CDR1 LNHDA, CDR2 SQIVND (reference sequence). Trimming pared 3 bases from V and 4 bases from J, leaving 16 bases between. CDR3 length: 16 residues. The CDR3 region is CASSMMGARLNQPQHF. In DNA form, the CDR3 reads TGTGCCAGTAGTATGATGGGGGCGCGGTTAAATCAGCCCCAGCATTTT.

This clone was detected once. The J gene is TRBJ1-2, the V gene TRBV14; D remains ambiguous. This CDR3 spans 13 amino acids. CDR1 SGHDN and CDR2 FVKESK come from the germline V gene. Trimming stripped 0 bases from V and 4 bases from J, with 6 bases between. Here the CDR3 reads CASSQDQSYGYTF. CDR3 nucleotide sequence: TGTGCCAGCAGCCAAGATCAGTCCTATGGCTACACCTTC.

The chain uses TRBV28 and TRBJ2-7, with D uncertain. The CDR3 covers 14 residues. Looked up from germline, CDR1 is MDHEN and CDR2 is SYDVKM. V was pared by 7 bases and J by 3 bases, with 16 bases between. CDR3 protein: CASTTSGQNYEQYF. As DNA, the CDR3 is TGTGCCAGCACCACTTCTGGGCAGAACTACGAGCAGTACTTC. The whole variable domain, remainder taken from reference TRBV28 and TRBJ2-7, is DVKVTQSSRYLVKRTGEKVFLECVQDMDHENMFWYRQDPGLGLRLIYFSYDVKMKEKGDIPEGYSVSREKKERFSLILESASTNQTSMYLCASTTSGQNYEQYFGPGTRLTVT.

The CDR3 DNA reads TGTGCCAGCAGCTTAGCGAGGGTGCAGGCAGGCGGGGAGCTGTTTTTT. Amino acids: CASSLARVQAGGELFF. The V gene is TRBV7-2, the J gene TRBJ2-2; D perhaps matches TRBD2 (5 bases). V gave up 0 bases and J gave up 7 bases, with 15 bases separating them. Germline V gives CDR1 SGHTA, CDR2 FQGNSA. The CDR3 extends over 16 amino acids.